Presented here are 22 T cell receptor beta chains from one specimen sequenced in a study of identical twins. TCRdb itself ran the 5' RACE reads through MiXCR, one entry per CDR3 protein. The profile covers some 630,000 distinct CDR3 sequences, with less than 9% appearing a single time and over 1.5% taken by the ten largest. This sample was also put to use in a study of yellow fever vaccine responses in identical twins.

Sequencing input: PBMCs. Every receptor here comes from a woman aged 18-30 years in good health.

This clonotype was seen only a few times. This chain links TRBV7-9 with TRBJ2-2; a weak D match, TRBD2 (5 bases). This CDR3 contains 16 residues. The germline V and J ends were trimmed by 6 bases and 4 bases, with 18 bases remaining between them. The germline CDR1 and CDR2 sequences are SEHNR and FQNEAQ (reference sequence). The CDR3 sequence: CASRLRGSVGTGELFF. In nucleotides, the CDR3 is TGTGCCAGCAGGCTTAGAGGTAGCGTCGGCACCGGGGAGCTGTTTTTT. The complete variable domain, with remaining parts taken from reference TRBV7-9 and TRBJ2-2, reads DTGVSQNPRHKITKRGQNVTFRCDPISEHNRLYWYRQTLGQGPEFLTYFQNEAQLEKSRLLSDRFSAERPKGSFSTLEIQRTEQGDSAMYLCASRLRGSVGTGELFFGEGSRLTVL.

The CDR3 nucleotides are TGCAGTGCTAGCTGGGGTTCCGGGGGCAATCAGCCCCAGCATTTT. It translates to CSASWGSGGNQPQHF. The chain combines TRBV20-1 with TRBJ1-5; no reliable D call. CDR3 length: 15 amino acids. Per the germline V gene, CDR1 is DFQATT and CDR2 is SNEGSKA (reference sequence). Trimming left V 3 bases short and J 2 bases short, with 14 bases between.

The CDR3 DNA reads TGTGCCAGCGTCCAGGGGAGTGAGCAGTTCTTC. Translation gives CASVQGSEQFF. V is TRBV27 and J is TRBJ2-1, with D possibly TRBD1 on 6 matching bases. Germline CDR1 and CDR2: MNHEY and SMNVEV (reference sequence). The CDR3 sequence is 11 residues long. The germline V and J ends were trimmed by 8 bases and 9 bases, with 11 bases remaining between them.

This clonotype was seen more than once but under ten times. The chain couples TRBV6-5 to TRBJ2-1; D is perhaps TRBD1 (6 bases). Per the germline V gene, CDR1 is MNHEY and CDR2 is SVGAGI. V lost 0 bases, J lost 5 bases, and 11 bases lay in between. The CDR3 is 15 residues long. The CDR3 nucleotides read TGTGCCAGCAGTTACTCGAGACAGGTACACAATGAGCAGTTCTTC. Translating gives CASSYSRQVHNEQFF.

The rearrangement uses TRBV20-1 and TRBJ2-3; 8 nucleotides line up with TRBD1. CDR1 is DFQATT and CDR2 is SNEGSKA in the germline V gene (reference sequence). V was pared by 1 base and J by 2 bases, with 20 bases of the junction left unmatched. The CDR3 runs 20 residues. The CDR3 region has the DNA TGCAGTGCTAGAGTAGGGGGACAGGAGAAAACCCTACTCTCCACAGATACGCAGTATTTT. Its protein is CSARVGGQEKTLLSTDTQYF.

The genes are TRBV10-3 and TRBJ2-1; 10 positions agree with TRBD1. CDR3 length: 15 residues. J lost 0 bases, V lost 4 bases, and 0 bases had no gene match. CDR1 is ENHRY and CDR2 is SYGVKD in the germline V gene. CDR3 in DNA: TGTGCCATCAGTGGGGACAGGGGCTCCTACAATGAGCAGTTCTTC. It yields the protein CAISGDRGSYNEQFF.

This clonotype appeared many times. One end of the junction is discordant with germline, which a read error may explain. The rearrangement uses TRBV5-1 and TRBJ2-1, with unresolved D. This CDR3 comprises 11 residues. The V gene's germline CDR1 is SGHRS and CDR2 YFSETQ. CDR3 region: CASSPSNEQFF. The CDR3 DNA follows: TGTGCCAGCAGCCCTAGCAATGAGCAGTTCTTC.

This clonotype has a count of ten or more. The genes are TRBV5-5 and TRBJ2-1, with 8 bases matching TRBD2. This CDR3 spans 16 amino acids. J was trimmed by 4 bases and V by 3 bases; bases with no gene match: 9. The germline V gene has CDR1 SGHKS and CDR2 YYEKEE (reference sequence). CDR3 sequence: CASSWGGAGGYNEQFF. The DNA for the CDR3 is TGTGCCAGCAGCTGGGGCGGGGCGGGAGGATACAATGAGCAGTTCTTC.

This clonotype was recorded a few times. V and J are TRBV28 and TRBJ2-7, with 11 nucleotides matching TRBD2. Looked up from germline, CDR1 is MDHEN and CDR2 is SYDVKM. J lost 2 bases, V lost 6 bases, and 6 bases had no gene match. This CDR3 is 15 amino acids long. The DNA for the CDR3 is TGTGCCAGCAGCCGTAAGACTAGCGGGGCCTACGAGCAGTACGTC. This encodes CASSRKTSGAYEQYV.

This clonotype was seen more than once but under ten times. Written as DNA, the CDR3 is TGTGCCAGCAGTAGCGGGGGATACACCGGGGAGCTGTTTTTT. Translated: CASSSGGYTGELFF. The V call is TRBV12-3 or TRBV12-4, the J call TRBJ2-2; 8 nucleotides line up with TRBD2. V shed 5 bases and J 3 bases; nucleotides not matched to a gene: 2. The CDR3 totals 14 residues.

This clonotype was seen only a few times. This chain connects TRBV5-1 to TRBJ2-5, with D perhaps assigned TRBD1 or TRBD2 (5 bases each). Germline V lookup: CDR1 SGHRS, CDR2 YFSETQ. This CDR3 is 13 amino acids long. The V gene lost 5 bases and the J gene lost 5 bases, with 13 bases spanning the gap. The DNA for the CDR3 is TGCGCCAGCAGAAGAGGGGTTGGGGAGACCCAGTACTTC. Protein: CASRRGVGETQYF.

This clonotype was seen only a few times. The CDR3 DNA reads as TGCGCCAGCAGCCAAGGTCCGGGACAGGGAAGGGTCTCTGGGGCCAACGTCCTGACTTTC. Amino acid sequence: CASSQGPGQGRVSGANVLTF. V is TRBV4-1 and J is TRBJ2-6; TRBD1 agrees at 9 bases. Trimming cost V 1 base and J 0 bases; bases outside gene matches: 10. CDR1 and CDR2 from the germline V gene are MGHRA and YSYEKL. The CDR3 totals 20 residues.

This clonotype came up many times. Written as DNA, the CDR3 is TGTGCCAGCAGACCCGGGACAGGGGGTAACTATGGCTACACCTTC. Its translation: CASRPGTGGNYGYTF. The V call is TRBV12-3 or TRBV12-4, the J call TRBJ1-2; 11 nucleotides line up with TRBD1. V gave up 6 bases and J gave up 1 base; unmatched junction bases: 4. This CDR3 spans 15 amino acids.

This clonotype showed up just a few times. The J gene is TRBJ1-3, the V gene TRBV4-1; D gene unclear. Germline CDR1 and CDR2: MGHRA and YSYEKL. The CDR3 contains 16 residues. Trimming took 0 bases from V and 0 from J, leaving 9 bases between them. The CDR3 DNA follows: TGCGCCAGCAGCCAAGAAGGTGGATTCTCTGGAAACACCATATATTTT. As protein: CASSQEGGFSGNTIYF.

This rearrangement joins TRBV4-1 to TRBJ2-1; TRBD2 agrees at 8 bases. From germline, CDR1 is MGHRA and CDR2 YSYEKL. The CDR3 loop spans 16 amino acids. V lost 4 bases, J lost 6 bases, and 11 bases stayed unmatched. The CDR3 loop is CASSRVLAGLSNEQFF. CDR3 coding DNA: TGCGCCAGCAGCCGGGTTCTAGCGGGTTTATCCAATGAGCAGTTCTTC.

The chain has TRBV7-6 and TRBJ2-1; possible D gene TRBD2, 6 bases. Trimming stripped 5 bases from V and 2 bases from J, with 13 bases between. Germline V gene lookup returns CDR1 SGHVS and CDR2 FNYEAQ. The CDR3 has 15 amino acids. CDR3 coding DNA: TGTGCCAGCAGCCGCCTGGGACTTCCCTACAATGAGCAGTTCTTC. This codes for CASSRLGLPYNEQFF.

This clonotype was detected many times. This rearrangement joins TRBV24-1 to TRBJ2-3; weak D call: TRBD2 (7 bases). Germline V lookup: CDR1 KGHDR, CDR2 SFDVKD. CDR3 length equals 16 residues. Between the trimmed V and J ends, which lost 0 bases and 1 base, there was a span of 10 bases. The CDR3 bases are TGTGCCACCAGTGATTTGCGGGGGGCTGGCACAGATACGCAGTATTTT. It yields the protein CATSDLRGAGTDTQYF.

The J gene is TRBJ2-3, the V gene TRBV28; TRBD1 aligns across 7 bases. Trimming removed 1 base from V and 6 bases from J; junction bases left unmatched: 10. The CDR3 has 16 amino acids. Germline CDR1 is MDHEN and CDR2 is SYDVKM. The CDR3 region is CASSLLGTGDGDTQYF. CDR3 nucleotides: TGTGCCAGCAGTTTATTAGGCACAGGGGATGGGGATACGCAGTATTTT.

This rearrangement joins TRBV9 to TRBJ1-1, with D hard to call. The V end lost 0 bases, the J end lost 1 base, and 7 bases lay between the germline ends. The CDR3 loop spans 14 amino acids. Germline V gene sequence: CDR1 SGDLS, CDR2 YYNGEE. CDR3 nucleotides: TGTGCCAGCAGCGTAGTATGGGGGAACACTGAAGCTTTCTTT. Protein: CASSVVWGNTEAFF. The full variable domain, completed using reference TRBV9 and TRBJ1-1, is DSGVTQTPKHLITATGQRVTLRCSPRSGDLSVYWYQQSLDQGLQFLIQYYNGEERAKGNILERFSAQQFPDLHSELNLSSLELGDSALYFCASSVVWGNTEAFFGQGTRLTVV.

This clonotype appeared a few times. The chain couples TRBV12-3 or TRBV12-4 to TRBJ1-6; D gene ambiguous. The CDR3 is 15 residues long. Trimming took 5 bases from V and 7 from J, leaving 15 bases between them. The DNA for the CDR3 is TGTGCCAGCAGTGCCCCCCCGGGTTGGAATTCACCCCTCCACTTT. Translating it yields CASSAPPGWNSPLHF.

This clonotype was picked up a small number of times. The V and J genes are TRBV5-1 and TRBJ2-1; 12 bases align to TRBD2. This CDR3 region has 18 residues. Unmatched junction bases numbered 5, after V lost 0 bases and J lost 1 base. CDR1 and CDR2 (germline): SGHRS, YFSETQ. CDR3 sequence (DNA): TGCGCCAGCAGCTTGGTGACACTAGCGGGAGGATCCTACAATGAGCAGTTCTTC. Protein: CASSLVTLAGGSYNEQFF.

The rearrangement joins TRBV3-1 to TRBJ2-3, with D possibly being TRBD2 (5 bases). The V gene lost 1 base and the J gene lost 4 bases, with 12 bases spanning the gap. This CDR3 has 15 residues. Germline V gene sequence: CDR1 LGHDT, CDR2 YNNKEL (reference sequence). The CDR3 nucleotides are TGTGCCAGCAGCCAAGCCCCGAGGGTGGCAGATACGCAGTATTTT. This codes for CASSQAPRVADTQYF.